Sequencing of this TCR beta chain was carried out in a study of blood T cell repertoires in COVID-19. About the research overall: Acute and convalescent COVID-19 samples came from the United States, Italy and Spain. In each case, the material was cDNA or gDNA derived from T cells, B-cell-depleted T cells, or PBMCs.

The CDR3 spans 16 residues. Trimming left V 8 bases short and J 0 bases short, with 17 bases between. The V gene's germline CDR1 is MNHEY and CDR2 SMNVEV (reference sequence). In the 2 weeks before study entry, exposed participants met a COVID-19 case, which was PCR-confirmed or clinician-diagnosed. Using immunoSEQ multiplex PCR, the repertoire was profiled, and TCRdb retains in-frame clones only, with some absent. Of more than 250,000 clones in the sample, around 84% were seen once. The V call is TRBV27, the J call TRBJ1-3; D possibly corresponds to TRBD1 (5 bases). The sequencing input was PBMCs or T cells enriched from blood (not recorded which). The sequence came from a man in his forties or fifties who had been exposed to COVID-19. CDR3 sequence: CASQAGSLYSGNTIYF. In nucleotides, the CDR3 is TGTGCCAGCCAGGCAGGGTCCCTTTACTCTGGAAACACCATATATTTT.